The 26 T cell receptor beta chains below come from one sample, sequenced in a study of identical twins. Each CDR3 protein is one row after TCRdb ran MiXCR on the 5' RACE reads. In the table there are roughly 770,000 distinct CDR3 sequences, over 15% of which are singletons. These data were also filed under a second study, of T cells expressing NK-cell markers.

Sequences were obtained from PBMCs. The receptors were gathered from a woman under 30 in good health.

This chain links TRBV29-1 with TRBJ1-1; TRBD1 agrees at 8 bases. With V trimmed by 6 bases and J by 2 bases, 5 bases remained unmatched. The CDR3 loop spans 13 amino acids. Germline CDR1 SQVTM, CDR2 ANQGSEA. The CDR3 DNA is TGCAGCGTCCTCGGACAGGGAAACACTGAAGCTTTCTTT. This sequence encodes CSVLGQGNTEAFF.

This chain uses TRBV12-3 or TRBV12-4 with TRBJ2-7; TRBD2 matches at 11 bases. The CDR3 totals 15 residues. The V segment lost 3 bases and the J segment 3 bases; nucleotides outside the gene matches: 4. CDR3 bases: TGTGCCAGCAGTTTTAGGCTAGCGGGGGGCTACGAGCAGTACTTC. Its translation is CASSFRLAGGYEQYF.

This clonotype was observed a few times. The V gene is TRBV20-1, the J gene TRBJ2-7; no reliable D call. Germline loops: CDR1 DFQATT, CDR2 SNEGSKA (reference sequence). The length of the CDR3 is 12 residues. Trimming took 5 bases from V and 2 from J, leaving 10 bases between them. CDR3 sequence reads: CSAGTGPYEQYF. In nucleotides, the CDR3 is TGCAGTGCTGGCACTGGACCCTACGAGCAGTACTTC.

This clonotype was seen a handful of times. CDR3 sequence: CASSQWAENTEAFF. The CDR3 nucleotides are TGTGCCAGCAGCCAATGGGCGGAGAACACTGAAGCTTTCTTT. The J gene is TRBJ1-1, the V gene TRBV3-1; D remains ambiguous. Between the trimmed V and J ends, which lost 2 bases and 1 base, there was a span of 8 bases. In germline, CDR1 is LGHDT, CDR2 YNNKEL (reference sequence). The CDR3 runs to 14 residues.

The chain couples TRBV12-3 or TRBV12-4 to TRBJ2-7; D possibly corresponds to TRBD2 (6 bases). The V gene lost 6 bases and the J gene lost 4 bases, with 19 bases spanning the gap. The CDR3 totals 15 residues. CDR3 in amino acids: CASSQRRAKVYEQYF. CDR3 bases: TGTGCCAGCAGCCAACGGAGGGCCAAGGTTTACGAGCAGTACTTC.

This clonotype was counted between two and nine times. The CDR3 spells CASSSPLAYHEQYF. In DNA, the CDR3 is TGTGCCAGCAGCTCACCGCTAGCGTACCACGAGCAGTACTTC. The chain is built from TRBV5-6 and TRBJ2-7; a weak D match, TRBD2 (6 bases). CDR3 length: 14 residues. Germline values: CDR1 SGHDT, CDR2 YYEEEE. V shed 3 bases and J shed 5 bases, with 15 bases lying between them.

The chain employs TRBV12-5 and TRBJ2-1; D call uncertain. The CDR3 consists of 12 residues. Germline-derived CDR1 and CDR2 are LGHNT and FRNRAP. The germline V and J ends were trimmed by 2 bases and 9 bases, with 8 bases remaining between them. The CDR3 DNA follows: TGTGCTAGTGGTTTGCACGTCGGTGAGCAGTTCTTC. Translated: CASGLHVGEQFF.

The genes are TRBV12-3 or TRBV12-4 and TRBJ2-1; D is ambiguous. V was pared by 4 bases and J by 15 bases, with 22 bases between. The CDR3 extends over 14 amino acids. In DNA, the CDR3 is TGTGCCAGCAGTTCCCGCCAGCCCGAACACGAGGTGTTCTTC. It translates to CASSSRQPEHEVFF.

V gene TRBV5-1 combines with J gene TRBJ1-5; a possible D gene is TRBD1 (5 bases). CDR1 SGHRS and CDR2 YFSETQ come from the germline V gene. This CDR3 is built from 14 residues. The germline V and J ends were trimmed by 4 bases and 7 bases, with 15 bases remaining between them. CDR3 DNA sequence: TGCGCCAGCAGCGTTGGCGGGGCGGGACAGCCCCAGCATTTT. It translates to CASSVGGAGQPQHF.

The CDR3, as DNA: TGTGCCAGCAGACAAGCAAGCTCCTACGAGCAGTACTTC. It specifies CASRQASSYEQYF. V and J are TRBV6-2 or TRBV6-3 and TRBJ2-7; D ambiguous. The CDR3 is 13 amino acids. Germline V CDR1 and CDR2: MNHEY, SVGEGT. Trimming left V 6 bases short and J 0 bases short, with 9 bases between.

In this sample, this clonotype turned up once. The chain combines TRBV5-1 with TRBJ2-7; TRBD2 aligns across 10 bases. The junction had 11 bases not matched to a gene; V was cut back by 4 bases and J by 4 bases. The CDR3 is made up of 16 amino acids. Germline V gene data show CDR1 as SGHRS and CDR2 as YFSETQ. CDR3 nucleotide sequence: TGCGCCAGCAGCCCCTCGGCTAGCGGGGGTTTTTACGAGCAGTACTTC. Translated: CASSPSASGGFYEQYF.

This clonotype occurred a few times. CDR3 in amino acids: CASASETQYF. The CDR3 region has the DNA TGTGCCAGCGCCTCAGAGACCCAGTACTTC. V usage is TRBV7-9 and J usage is TRBJ2-5, with D unclear. Deletions cut 8 bases from V and 4 bases from J, with 5 bases between. CDR3 length equals 10 residues. CDR1 and CDR2 (germline): SEHNR, FQNEAQ (reference sequence).

This clonotype turned up a few times. The rearrangement links TRBV12-3 or TRBV12-4 to TRBJ1-2; D remains ambiguous. CDR3 length equals 14 residues. V was trimmed by 5 bases and J by 4 bases, leaving 14 bases between them. The CDR3, as DNA: TGTGCCAGCAGTCGACAAGGACTATCCTATGGCTACACCTTC. It codes for CASSRQGLSYGYTF.

The rearrangement uses TRBV20-1 and TRBJ2-2; D call uncertain. CDR3 length equals 14 residues. V gave up 3 bases and J gave up 5 bases, with 13 bases separating them. In germline, CDR1 is DFQATT, CDR2 SNEGSKA (reference sequence). The CDR3 here is CSARRSVGTGELFF. As DNA, the CDR3 is TGCAGTGCTAGGAGGAGTGTCGGTACCGGGGAGCTGTTTTTT.

The rearrangement links TRBV12-3 or TRBV12-4 to TRBJ2-7; 9 bases line up with TRBD1. The ends lost 6 bases at V and 5 bases at J; junction bases unmatched: 17. This CDR3 comprises 17 residues. The chain's CDR3 is CASRPGGAGQGTDEQYF. Written as DNA, the CDR3 is TGTGCCAGCAGACCTGGGGGGGCGGGACAGGGTACGGACGAGCAGTACTTC.

This clonotype was found a few times. V and J are TRBV5-1 and TRBJ2-7; weak D call: TRBD2 (6 bases). Germline V gene lookup returns CDR1 SGHRS and CDR2 YFSETQ. The CDR3 is 15 amino acids. Trimming took 2 bases from V and 5 from J, leaving 17 bases between them. This CDR3 is CASSFDSGTWDEQYF. The DNA for the CDR3 is TGCGCCAGCAGCTTCGATTCCGGGACTTGGGACGAGCAGTACTTC.

The chain has TRBV9 and TRBJ1-5; tentatively, D is TRBD1 (5 bases). This CDR3 has 15 residues. The germline CDR1 and CDR2 sequences are SGDLS and YYNGEE. The ends were cut back, 0 bases at V and 2 bases at J, with 9 bases in the middle. CDR3 sequence: CASSVGGGGNQPQHF. CDR3 DNA sequence: TGTGCCAGCAGCGTAGGGGGAGGGGGCAATCAGCCCCAGCATTTT.

In this sample, this clonotype turned up a few times. V gene TRBV3-1 combines with J gene TRBJ2-5; D could derive from TRBD1 or TRBD2 (5 bases each). Germline loops: CDR1 LGHDT, CDR2 YNNKEL (reference sequence). This CDR3 region has 15 residues. V gave up 2 bases and J gave up 1 base, with 11 bases separating them. CDR3 amino acids: CASSQWGMIQETQYF. The CDR3 DNA sequence: TGTGCCAGCAGCCAATGGGGGATGATCCAAGAGACCCAGTACTTC.

The chain joins TRBV20-1 to TRBJ2-1; D is perhaps TRBD2 (6 bases). The V gene's germline CDR1 is DFQATT and CDR2 SNEGSKA (reference sequence). Trimming took 0 bases from V and 4 from J, leaving 13 bases between them. This CDR3 region has 15 residues. The CDR3 DNA follows: TGCAGTGCTAGAGATCCCCGGGACTCATACAATGAGCAGTTCTTC. It encodes CSARDPRDSYNEQFF.

There are a few counts of this clonotype. The chain has TRBV12-3 or TRBV12-4 and TRBJ2-5, with D unclear. This CDR3 region has 13 residues. Trimming removed 6 bases from V and 4 bases from J, with 12 bases in between. CDR3 in amino acids: CASSLYLGETQYF. In nucleotides, the CDR3 is TGTGCCAGCAGCCTCTACTTGGGAGAGACCCAGTACTTC.

The V and J genes are TRBV20-1 and TRBJ2-7, with a possible D match to TRBD1 (6 bases). Trimming stripped 5 bases from V and 2 bases from J, with 10 bases between. CDR1 is DFQATT and CDR2 is SNEGSKA in the germline V gene (reference sequence). CDR3 length equals 12 residues. In nucleotides, the CDR3 is TGCAGTGCTGTGCGACAGGCCTACGAGCAGTACTTC. Encoded protein: CSAVRQAYEQYF.

The chain joins TRBV10-2 to TRBJ2-5, with D possibly matching TRBD1 (6 bases). V gave up 4 bases and J gave up 5 bases, with 14 bases separating them. The CDR3 has 14 amino acids. CDR1 and CDR2 from the germline V gene are WSHSY and SAAADI. The CDR3 coding sequence is TGCGCCAGCAGTGTGGGACAAAGGATGGAGACCCAGTACTTC. It translates to CASSVGQRMETQYF.

This clonotype was observed a handful of times. The V gene is TRBV29-1, the J gene TRBJ2-6; D not certain. This CDR3 spans 13 amino acids. The germline CDR1 and CDR2 sequences are SQVTM and ANQGSEA. V was pared by 6 bases and J by 0 bases, with 6 bases between. CDR3 coding DNA: TGCAGCGTGAGCTTCTCTGGGGCCAACGTCCTGACTTTC. Its translation: CSVSFSGANVLTF.

This clonotype was observed a few times. J is TRBJ2-7 and V is TRBV7-2; either TRBD1 or TRBD2 may fit D (6 bases each). Looked up from germline, CDR1 is SGHTA and CDR2 is FQGNSA. V lost 3 bases and J 4 bases, leaving 13 bases between the germline ends. The length of the CDR3 is 14 residues. The CDR3 spells CASSLIWGAYEQYF. For the CDR3, the DNA is TGTGCCAGCAGCTTGATTTGGGGGGCATACGAGCAGTACTTC. The full variable domain, with the rest looked up from reference TRBV7-2 and TRBJ2-7, is GAGVSQSPSNKVTEKGKDVELRCDPISGHTALYWYRQSLGQGLEFLIYFQGNSAPDKSGLPSDRFSAERTGGSVSTLTIQRTQQEDSAVYLCASSLIWGAYEQYFGPGTRLTVT.

The sample holds a few counts of this clonotype. The chain combines TRBV12-3 or TRBV12-4 with TRBJ1-5; possible D gene TRBD1, 6 bases. V gave up 5 bases and J gave up 7 bases, with 15 bases separating them. This CDR3 region has 14 residues. The CDR3 spells CASSAHREGQPQHF. The CDR3 nucleotides read TGTGCCAGCAGTGCGCACAGGGAGGGCCAGCCCCAGCATTTT.

The chain recombines TRBV6-1 with TRBJ2-1; 9 nucleotides align to TRBD2. The junction had 5 bases not matched to a gene; V was cut back by 7 bases and J by 4 bases. The CDR3 sequence is 14 residues long. The germline V gene has CDR1 MNHNS and CDR2 SASEGT. The CDR3 here is CASTRLAAYNEQFF. The CDR3 DNA is TGTGCCAGCACTCGACTAGCGGCATACAATGAGCAGTTCTTC.